Following are 6 T cell receptor beta chains from one sample sequenced in a study of cytomegalovirus exposure and HLA in healthy donors. PCR primers comprised 60 Vbeta and 13 Jbeta primers. Sequencing was performed with immunoSEQ multiplex PCR; in TCRdb, only in-frame clones are kept and a portion is missing. The sample holds about 45,000 clones, 75% to 90% seen once. The sequencing input was PBMCs. The receptors shown here come from a woman aged 40 to 49 in good health and CMV-seropositive.

The rearrangement links TRBV28 to TRBJ1-2, with TRBD1 as a possible D gene (6 bases). The V gene lost 7 bases and the J gene lost 2 bases, with 11 bases spanning the gap. This CDR3 has 13 residues. CDR1 is MDHEN and CDR2 is SYDVKM in the germline V gene. The CDR3 nucleotides are TGTGCCAGCATCCAGGGGACAAACTATGGCTACACCTTC. The encoded protein is CASIQGTNYGYTF.

The V and J genes are TRBV6-6 and TRBJ2-3, with D possibly being TRBD1 (5 bases). Trimming left V 9 bases short and J 3 bases short, with 16 bases between. Germline CDR1 MNHNY, CDR2 SVGAGI (reference sequence). CDR3 length: 14 amino acids. CDR3: CASSVIGATDTQYF. The CDR3 DNA reads as TGTGCCAGTTCAGTCATAGGGGCGACAGATACGCAGTATTTT.

The rearrangement links TRBV9 to TRBJ1-2, with TRBD1 identical over 10 bases. V was pared by 3 bases and J by 6 bases, with 11 bases of the junction left unmatched. Germline CDR1 SGDLS, CDR2 YYNGEE. The CDR3 runs to 16 residues. CDR3 nucleotides: TGTGCCAGCAGCGCCCAATCGGGACAGGGGCCCGATGGCTACACCTTC. Translating gives CASSAQSGQGPDGYTF.

This clone was detected once. This chain connects TRBV6-1 to TRBJ1-5, with 11 positions matching TRBD1. This CDR3 has 15 residues. Germline V gives CDR1 MNHNS, CDR2 SASEGT. Trimming took 7 bases from V and 6 from J; bases not matched to a gene: 8. This chain's CDR3 is CASTKDRGRFQPQHF. DNA of the CDR3: TGTGCCAGCACCAAGGACAGGGGGCGGTTTCAGCCCCAGCATTTT.

V and J are TRBV28 and TRBJ1-1, with 7 nucleotides matching TRBD1. The V gene end was trimmed by 7 bases and the J gene end by 6 bases; junction bases not matched to a gene: 14. Germline lookup yields CDR1 MDHEN and CDR2 SYDVKM. The CDR3 consists of 15 residues. The CDR3 DNA reads as TGTGCCAGCAAAACTTACGTGGACAGGTTCTCTGAAGCTTTCTTT. Its translation: CASKTYVDRFSEAFF.

The chain is built from TRBV7-9 and TRBJ2-5, with D perhaps matching TRBD2 (6 bases). With 6 bases removed from V and 3 bases from J, the gap between germline ends came to 14 bases. Germline loops: CDR1 SEHNR, CDR2 FQNEAQ (reference sequence). The CDR3 contains 14 residues. The CDR3 sequence: CASRRDWGEETQYF. CDR3 nucleotide sequence: TGTGCCAGCAGACGAGACTGGGGGGAAGAGACCCAGTACTTC.